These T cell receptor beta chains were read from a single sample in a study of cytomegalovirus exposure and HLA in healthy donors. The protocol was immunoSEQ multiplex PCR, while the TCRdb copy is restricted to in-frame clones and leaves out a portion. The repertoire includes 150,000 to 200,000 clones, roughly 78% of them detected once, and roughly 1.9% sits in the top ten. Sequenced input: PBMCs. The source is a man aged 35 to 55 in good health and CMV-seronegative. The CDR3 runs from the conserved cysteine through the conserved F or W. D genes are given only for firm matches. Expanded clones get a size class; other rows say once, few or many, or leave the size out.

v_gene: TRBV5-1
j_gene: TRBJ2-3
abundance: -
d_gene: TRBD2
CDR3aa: CASSASPGTSGASTDTQYF
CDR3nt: TGCGCCAGCAGCGCTTCTCCCGGGACTAGCGGAGCTAGCACAGATACGCAGTATTTT

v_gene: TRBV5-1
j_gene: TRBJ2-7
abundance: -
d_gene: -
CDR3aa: CASSLDVVTYEQYF
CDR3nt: TGCGCCAGCAGCTTGGATGTCGTTACCTACGAGCAGTACTTC

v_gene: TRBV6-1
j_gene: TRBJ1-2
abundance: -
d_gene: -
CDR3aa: CASSEVTSYGYTF
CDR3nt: TGTGCCAGCAGTGAAGTTACCAGCTATGGCTACACCTTC

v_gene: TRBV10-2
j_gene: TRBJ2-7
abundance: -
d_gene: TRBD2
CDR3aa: CASMPASGTYEQYF
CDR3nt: TGCGCCAGCATGCCGGCTAGCGGGACCTACGAGCAGTACTTC

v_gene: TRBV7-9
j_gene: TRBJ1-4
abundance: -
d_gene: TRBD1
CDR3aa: CSSSSGTGYEKLFF
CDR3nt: TGTTCCAGCAGTTCCGGGACAGGATATGAAAAACTGTTTTTT

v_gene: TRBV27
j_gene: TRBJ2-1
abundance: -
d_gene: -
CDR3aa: CASSARLANEQFF
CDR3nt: TGTGCCAGCAGTGCCCGCCTAGCAAATGAGCAGTTCTTC

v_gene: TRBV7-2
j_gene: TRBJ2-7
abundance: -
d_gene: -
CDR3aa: CASSKGQPEGHEQYF
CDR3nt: TGTGCCAGCAGCAAGGGACAGCCGGAGGGGCACGAGCAGTACTTC

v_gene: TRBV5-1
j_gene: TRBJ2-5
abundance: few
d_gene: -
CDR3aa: CASSFAGVETQYF
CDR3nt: TGCGCCAGCAGCTTTGCCGGGGTTGAGACCCAGTACTTC

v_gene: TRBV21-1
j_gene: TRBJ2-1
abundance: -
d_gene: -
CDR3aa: CASSSKSSGRGFSYNEQFF
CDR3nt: TGTGCCAGCAGCAGTAAGTCTAGCGGGAGGGGATTTTCCTACAATGAGCAGTTCTTC

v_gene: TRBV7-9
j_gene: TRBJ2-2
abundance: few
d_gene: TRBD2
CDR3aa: CSSSSDLGTSGRGTGELFF
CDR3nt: TGTTCCAGCAGCTCTGACCTGGGGACTAGCGGGAGGGGGACCGGGGAGCTGTTTTTT

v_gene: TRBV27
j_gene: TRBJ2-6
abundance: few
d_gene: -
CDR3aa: CASSPLSGANVLTF
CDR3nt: TGTGCCAGCAGTCCACTCTCTGGGGCCAACGTCCTGACTTTC

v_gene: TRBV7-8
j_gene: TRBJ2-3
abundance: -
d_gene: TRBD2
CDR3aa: CASSLPSGTSGSPSTDTQYF
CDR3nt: TGTGCCAGCAGCTTACCCTCCGGGACTAGCGGGAGCCCTAGCACAGATACGCAGTATTTT

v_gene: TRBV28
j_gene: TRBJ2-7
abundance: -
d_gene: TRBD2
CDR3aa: CASNPTSGSSYEQYF
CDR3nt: TGTGCCAGCAACCCGACTAGCGGGAGCTCCTACGAGCAGTACTTC

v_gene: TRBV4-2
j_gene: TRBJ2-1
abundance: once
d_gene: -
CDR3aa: CASSQATGLLIYNEQFF
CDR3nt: TGTGCCAGCAGCCAGGCTACGGGACTCTTAATATACAATGAGCAGTTCTTC

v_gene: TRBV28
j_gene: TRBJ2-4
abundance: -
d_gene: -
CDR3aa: CASDTNRRVDGLAKNSQYF
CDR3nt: TGTGCCAGCGACACCAACCGAAGGGTCGATGGGCTAGCCAAAAACAGTCAGTACTTC

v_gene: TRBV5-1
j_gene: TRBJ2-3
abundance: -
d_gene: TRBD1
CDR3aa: CASSSQGSDTQYF
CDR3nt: TGCGCTAGCAGCTCACAGGGGTCGGATACGCAGTATTTT

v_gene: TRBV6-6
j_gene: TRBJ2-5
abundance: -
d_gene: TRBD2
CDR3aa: CASRLGLAGPGTQYF
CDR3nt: TGTGCCAGCAGATTGGGGCTAGCGGGCCCGGGGACCCAGTACTTC

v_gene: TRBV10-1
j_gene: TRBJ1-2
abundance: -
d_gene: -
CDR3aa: CASSEAQVPHGGYTF
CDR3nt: TGCGCCAGCAGTGAGGCCCAGGTACCACATGGGGGCTACACCTTC

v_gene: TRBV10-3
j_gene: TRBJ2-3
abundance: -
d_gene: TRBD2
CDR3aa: CAISNRVAGDGDTQYF
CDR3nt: TGTGCCATCAGTAATAGAGTAGCGGGAGATGGAGATACGCAGTATTTT

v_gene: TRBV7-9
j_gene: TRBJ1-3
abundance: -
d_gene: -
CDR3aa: CASSSREESGNTIYF
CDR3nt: TGTGCCAGCAGCTCCAGGGAGGAATCTGGAAACACCATATATTTT

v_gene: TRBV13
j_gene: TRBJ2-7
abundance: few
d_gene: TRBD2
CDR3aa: CASSRAGKYEQYF
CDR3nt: TGTGCCAGCAGCAGAGCGGGAAAGTACGAGCAGTACTTC

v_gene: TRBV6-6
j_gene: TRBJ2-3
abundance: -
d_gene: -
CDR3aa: CASSYGGTGGTDTQYF
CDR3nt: TGTGCCAGCAGTTACGGCGGAACGGGGGGCACAGATACGCAGTATTTT

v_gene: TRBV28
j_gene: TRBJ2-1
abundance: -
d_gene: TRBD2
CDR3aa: CASSGIAGPYNEQFF
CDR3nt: TGTGCCAGCAGTGGAATAGCGGGGCCCTACAATGAGCAGTTCTTC

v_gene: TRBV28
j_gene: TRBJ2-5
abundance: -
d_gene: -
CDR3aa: CASSIALSGYQETQYF
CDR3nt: TGTGCCAGCAGCATAGCGCTCTCAGGATACCAAGAGACCCAGTACTTC

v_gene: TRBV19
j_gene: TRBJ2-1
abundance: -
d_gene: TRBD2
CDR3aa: CASSSGLVSNWVDNEQFF
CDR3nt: TGTGCCAGTAGTTCGGGACTAGTGTCCAACTGGGTGGACAATGAGCAGTTCTTC

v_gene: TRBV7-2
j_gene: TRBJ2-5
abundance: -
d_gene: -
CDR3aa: CASSLGRRDGGETQYF
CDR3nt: TGTGCCAGCAGCTTAGGTAGGAGGGATGGTGGCGAGACCCAGTACTTC

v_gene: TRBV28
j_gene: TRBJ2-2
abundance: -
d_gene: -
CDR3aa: CASSLELAGGELFF
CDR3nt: TGTGCCAGCAGTTTAGAGCTAGCTGGCGGGGAGCTGTTTTTT

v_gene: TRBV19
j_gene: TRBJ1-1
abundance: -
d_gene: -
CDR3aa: CASSPPRAAGAEAFF
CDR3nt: TGTGCCAGTAGTCCCCCCCGGGCCGCGGGGGCTGAAGCTTTCTTT

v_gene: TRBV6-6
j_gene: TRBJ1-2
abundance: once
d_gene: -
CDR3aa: CASSYSGGANYGYTF
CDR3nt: TGTGCCAGCAGTTACTCCGGGGGTGCTAACTATGGCTACACCTTC

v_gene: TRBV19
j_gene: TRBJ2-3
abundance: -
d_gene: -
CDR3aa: CASKGRGASTDTQYF
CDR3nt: TGTGCCAGTAAGGGCCGGGGGGCGAGCACAGATACGCAGTATTTT

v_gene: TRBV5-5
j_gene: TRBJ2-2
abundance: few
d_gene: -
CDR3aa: CASRLGGTGELFF
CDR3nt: TGTGCCAGCCGACTCGGGGGAACCGGGGAGCTGTTTTTT

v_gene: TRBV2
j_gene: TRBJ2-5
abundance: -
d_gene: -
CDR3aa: CASSEALGGLMAQYF
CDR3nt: TGTGCCAGCAGTGAAGCGCTAGGCGGGCTGATGGCCCAGTACTTC

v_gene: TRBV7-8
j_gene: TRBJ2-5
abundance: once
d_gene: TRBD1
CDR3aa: CASTTGQGETQYF
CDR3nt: TGTGCCAGCACAACAGGACAGGGGGAGACCCAGTACTTC